This TCR delta chain emerged from a study of gamma-delta T cells after stem cell transplantation. TCRdb called clones from the RT-PCR reads again using CATT. The sample consists of roughly 14,000 delta-chain clones, 9% to 9.5% of them appearing once. CDR1 and CDR2 from the germline V gene are GEAIGNYY and EKD. The CDR3 has 15 amino acids. This clone was observed a few times. For this DNA, TCRdb reports the protein of a much larger clone, which diverges at residue 13, most likely from a read error; the protein presented here is translated directly from the DNA. Specimen: gamma-delta T cells. The receptor was isolated from a human donor. It is not recorded whose cells these are; they may come from a transplant donor. The chain couples TRDV2 to TRDJ1; tentative D call: TRDD3 (5 bases). The CDR3 coding sequence is TGTGCCTGTGATGGGGTGGGATCGTACACCGATAAACCCATCTTT. This translates into CACDGVGSYTDKPIF.